The 31 T cell receptor beta chains reported below all come from one sample, sequenced in a study of blood T cell repertoires in COVID-19 (dated by TCRdb to the early 2020s). Library preparation employed the immunoSEQ multiplex PCR assay. TCRdb holds this immuneACCESS table with in-frame rearrangements only. Some clones are missing; in checked studies, unresolved V genes explain under half, and the rest has no known cause. The sample includes more than 45,000 clones, with about 89% observed a single time. 6% to 6.5% of the sample goes to the ten largest clones. Source material: peripheral blood. Receptors were obtained from a man aged 65 to 85 with active COVID-19.

This clone was found once. V and J are TRBV5-1 and TRBJ1-1; no clear D. The CDR3 loop spans 15 amino acids. The germline V gene encodes CDR1 SGHRS and CDR2 YFSETQ. The germline V and J ends were trimmed by 0 bases and 3 bases, with 12 bases remaining between them. The CDR3 is CASSLGSAVDTEAFF. Here the CDR3 DNA reads TGCGCCAGCAGCTTGGGTTCCGCGGTGGACACTGAAGCTTTCTTT.

The chain links TRBV4-1 to TRBJ1-5; D perhaps matches TRBD1 (6 bases). The germline V gene has CDR1 MGHRA and CDR2 YSYEKL. V was pared by 0 bases and J by 3 bases, with 21 bases between. The CDR3 is 19 residues long. The CDR3 bases are TGCGCCAGCAGCCAAGATTCGGTGTTTCGGGGGGCGGCCAATCAGCCCCAGCATTTT. Translating gives CASSQDSVFRGAANQPQHF.

The chain employs TRBV5-1 and TRBJ2-1; a weak D match, TRBD2 (5 bases). The CDR3 is 15 amino acids. Trimming left V 0 bases short and J 8 bases short, with 15 bases between. Germline lookup yields CDR1 SGHRS and CDR2 YFSETQ. DNA of the CDR3: TGCGCCAGCAGCTTGGACGGGGTCTTATCCGATGAGCAGTTCTTC. It is translated as CASSLDGVLSDEQFF.

The genes are TRBV7-2 and TRBJ2-7, with D perhaps TRBD1 (5 bases). The V and J ends lost 5 bases and 2 bases respectively, with 13 bases between them. The CDR3 loop spans 14 amino acids. Germline lookup yields CDR1 SGHTA and CDR2 FQGNSA. The CDR3 sequence: CASSHPDTTYEQYF. CDR3 in DNA: TGTGCCAGCAGCCATCCGGACACCACCTACGAGCAGTACTTC.

The rearrangement joins TRBV3-1 (or the pseudogene TRBV3-2) to TRBJ1-1; maybe TRBD1 (5 bases). The V end was cut by 0 bases, the J end by 2 bases, with 7 bases between. CDR1 and CDR2 from the germline V gene are LGHDT and YNNKEL (reference sequence). The CDR3 totals 14 residues. CDR3 bases: TGTGCCAGCAGCCAAGATGGACATAACACTGAAGCTTTCTTT. Translating it yields CASSQDGHNTEAFF.

J is TRBJ1-1 and V is TRBV27; TRBD1 agrees at 11 bases. Germline V CDR1 and CDR2: MNHEY, SMNVEV (reference sequence). CDR3 length: 16 residues. Germline trimming cut 5 bases from V and 0 bases from J; bases unmatched to any gene: 5. CDR3 region: CASSPGQGAMNTEAFF. In nucleotides, the CDR3 is TGTGCCAGCAGTCCAGGACAGGGGGCTATGAACACTGAAGCTTTCTTT.

The gene calls are TRBV7-2 and TRBJ1-2; maybe TRBD1 (5 bases). CDR1 is SGHTA and CDR2 is FQGNSA in the germline V gene. The CDR3 is 14 amino acids. V lost 1 base to trimming and J lost 4 bases, with 10 bases between them. CDR3 DNA: TGTGCCAGCAGCTTAGGGGGCGCCGGCTATGGCTACACCTTC. Its translation: CASSLGGAGYGYTF. Based on the CDR3 plus reference TRBV7-2 and TRBJ1-2, the full variable domain is GAGVSQSPSNKVTEKGKDVELRCDPISGHTALYWYRQSLGQGLEFLIYFQGNSAPDKSGLPSDRFSAERTGGSVSTLTIQRTQQEDSAVYLCASSLGGAGYGYTFGSGTRLTVV.

In its sample, this clone was seen a few times. The rearrangement links TRBV9 to TRBJ2-1; perhaps TRBD1 as D (6 bases). The CDR3 runs 17 residues. From germline, CDR1 is SGDLS and CDR2 YYNGEE. Trimming removed 4 bases from V and 0 bases from J, with 17 bases in between. The CDR3 sequence: CASSRYPTGSSYNEQFF. As DNA, the CDR3 is TGTGCCAGCAGCCGCTATCCGACAGGTAGCTCCTACAATGAGCAGTTCTTC.

This chain connects TRBV3-1 (or the pseudogene TRBV3-2) to TRBJ2-5; TRBD1 is a possible D gene (5 bases). The germline V gene encodes CDR1 LGHDT and CDR2 YNNKEL (reference sequence). V dropped 4 bases and J dropped 2 bases, with 11 bases sitting between them. The CDR3 totals 14 residues. In DNA form, the CDR3 reads TGTGCCAGCAGCCTAAGACGACAGCAAGAGACCCAGTACTTC. This sequence encodes CASSLRRQQETQYF.

J is TRBJ2-1 and V is TRBV7-9; 10 bases map to TRBD2. This CDR3 has 14 amino acids. The V gene end was trimmed by 5 bases and the J gene end by 5 bases; junction bases not matched to a gene: 3. CDR1 is SEHNR and CDR2 is FQNEAQ in the germline V gene (reference sequence). This chain's CDR3 is CASSTGLADNEQFF. In nucleotides, the CDR3 is TGTGCCAGCAGCACAGGACTAGCGGACAATGAGCAGTTCTTC.

This clone has more than one count but fewer than ten. The chain couples TRBV7-9 to TRBJ1-6; 7 bases are shared with TRBD1. Per the germline V gene, CDR1 is SEHNR and CDR2 is FQNEAQ (reference sequence). The CDR3 sequence is 15 residues long. The V and J ends lost 5 bases and 7 bases, in that order; junction bases with no gene match: 8. The CDR3 DNA follows: TGTGCCAGCAGCAGGAGACAGGGTAACAATTCACCCCTCCACTTT. The encoded protein is CASSRRQGNNSPLHF.

The CDR3 is CASSSLAGFEGTGELFF. CDR3 nucleotide sequence: TGTGCCAGCAGCTCTCTAGCGGGGTTTGAGGGCACCGGGGAGCTGTTTTTT. This rearrangement joins TRBV7-8 to TRBJ2-2; 9 bases are a match to TRBD2. V lost 4 bases and J lost 4; bases outside the gene matches: 10. The germline V gene has CDR1 SGHVS and CDR2 FQNEAQ. The CDR3 contains 17 residues.

This clone showed up just a few times. This sequence joins TRBV28 and TRBJ2-7; D possibly corresponds to TRBD2 (5 bases). Trimming left V 8 bases short and J 7 bases short, with 9 bases between. The length of the CDR3 is 10 residues. CDR1 and CDR2 from the germline V gene are MDHEN and SYDVKM. CDR3 region: CASGSGEQYF. The CDR3, as DNA: TGTGCCAGCGGGTCGGGGGAGCAGTACTTC. Based on the CDR3 plus reference TRBV28 and TRBJ2-7, the full variable domain is DVKVTQSSRYLVKRTGEKVFLECVQDMDHENMFWYRQDPGLGLRLIYFSYDVKMKEKGDIPEGYSVSREKKERFSLILESASTNQTSMYLCASGSGEQYFGPGTRLTVT.

The rearrangement joins TRBV7-2 to TRBJ2-7; 10 bases agree with TRBD1. Trimming removed 4 bases from V and 5 bases from J; junction bases left unmatched: 8. There are 15 residues in the CDR3. CDR1 SGHTA and CDR2 FQGNSA come from the germline V gene. CDR3 DNA sequence: TGTGCCAGCAGCTACCGGGACAGGGGCTTCGACGAGCAGTACTTC. As protein: CASSYRDRGFDEQYF.

The chain has TRBV28 and TRBJ2-3; D is perhaps TRBD2 (6 bases). The CDR3 contains 13 residues. Trimming took off 8 bases at V and 6 bases at J, with 15 bases between the two ends. CDR1 is MDHEN, CDR2 SYDVKM, per germline. The DNA for the CDR3 is TGTGCCAGCGGGAGGACGGTCGTGGATACGCAGTATTTT. This codes for CASGRTVVDTQYF. Full variable domain (outside the CDR3, taken from reference TRBV28 and TRBJ2-3): DVKVTQSSRYLVKRTGEKVFLECVQDMDHENMFWYRQDPGLGLRLIYFSYDVKMKEKGDIPEGYSVSREKKERFSLILESASTNQTSMYLCASGRTVVDTQYFGPGTRLTVL.

The CDR3 protein is CAISPGQNSGNTIYF. The CDR3 DNA follows: TGTGCCATCAGTCCGGGACAGAATTCTGGAAACACCATATATTTT. The V and J genes are TRBV10-3 and TRBJ1-3; 7 nucleotides agree with TRBD1. J was trimmed by 1 base and V by 5 bases; bases with no gene match: 5. Germline V gene sequence: CDR1 ENHRY, CDR2 SYGVKD. This CDR3 region has 15 residues.

The chain recombines TRBV12-5 with TRBJ2-7; D gene ambiguous. The ends were cut back, 2 bases at V and 6 bases at J, with 5 bases in the middle. The CDR3 contains 11 residues. Germline V gene sequence: CDR1 LGHNT, CDR2 FRNRAP. The CDR3 protein is CASGLLVEQYF. In DNA form, the CDR3 reads TGTGCTAGTGGTTTGCTCGTCGAGCAGTACTTC.

The V call is TRBV15, the J call TRBJ1-2; 9 nucleotides match TRBD1. The length of the CDR3 is 20 residues. Germline assignment: CDR1 LNHNV and CDR2 YYDKDF (reference sequence). The trim removed 1 base at V and 4 bases at J, leaving 19 bases unmatched. The CDR3 is CATSRGFSTGGRRLSYGYTF. The CDR3 DNA is TGTGCCACCAGCAGAGGGTTTTCGACAGGGGGTAGACGGTTGAGCTATGGCTACACCTTC.

The chain combines TRBV7-2 with TRBJ1-2; a possible D gene is TRBD1 (6 bases). Germline assignment: CDR1 SGHTA and CDR2 FQGNSA. The V end was cut by 5 bases, the J end by 5 bases, with 21 bases between. CDR3 length equals 16 residues. The CDR3, as DNA: TGTGCCAGCAGCCGGGCCGAGGGGGGGCGCCGGTATGGCTACACCTTC. The encoded protein is CASSRAEGGRRYGYTF. The variable domain in full, completed from reference TRBV7-2 and TRBJ1-2, reads GAGVSQSPSNKVTEKGKDVELRCDPISGHTALYWYRQSLGQGLEFLIYFQGNSAPDKSGLPSDRFSAERTGGSVSTLTIQRTQQEDSAVYLCASSRAEGGRRYGYTFGSGTRLTVV.

The chain links TRBV5-4 to TRBJ1-3; D is ambiguous. V was shortened by 2 bases and J by 0 bases, with 21 bases between the two germline ends. CDR1 is SGHNT and CDR2 is YYREEE in the germline V gene (reference sequence). This CDR3 region has 19 residues. Here the CDR3 reads CASSLIGSLQRSSGNTIYF. CDR3 DNA sequence: TGTGCCAGCAGCTTAATCGGGAGCCTACAGAGAAGCTCTGGAAACACCATATATTTT.

V usage is TRBV7-9 and J usage is TRBJ1-4; D ambiguous. CDR1 is SEHNR and CDR2 is FQNEAQ in the germline V gene (reference sequence). There are 14 residues in the CDR3. V was pared by 8 bases and J by 0 bases, with 10 bases between. The CDR3 reads CASQDSATNEKLFF. The CDR3 DNA reads as TGTGCCAGCCAGGACTCAGCAACTAATGAAAAACTGTTTTTT.

The J gene is TRBJ1-2, the V gene TRBV5-1, with D possibly matching TRBD1 (6 bases). V was trimmed by 2 bases and J by 6 bases, leaving 17 bases between them. Germline V CDR1 and CDR2: SGHRS, YFSETQ. The CDR3 length is 15 residues. The CDR3 protein is CASSLRDRSWNGYTF. CDR3 bases: TGCGCCAGCAGCTTACGAGACAGGTCATGGAATGGCTACACCTTC. Using reference TRBV5-1 and TRBJ1-2 for the parts outside the CDR3, the full variable domain is KAGVTQTPRYLIKTRGQQVTLSCSPISGHRSVSWYQQTPGQGLQFLFEYFSETQRNKGNFPGRFSGRQFSNSRSEMNVSTLELGDSALYLCASSLRDRSWNGYTFGSGTRLTVV.

This chain joins TRBV7-6 and TRBJ2-5, with TRBD2 identical over 14 bases. CDR3 length: 16 residues. Germline V CDR1 and CDR2: SGHVS, FNYEAQ. V shed 6 bases and J 4 bases; nucleotides not matched to a gene: 7. The CDR3 here is CASSRAGTSGGETQYF. The CDR3 nucleotides are TGTGCCAGCAGTCGAGCCGGGACTAGCGGGGGAGAGACCCAGTACTTC.

The chain joins TRBV5-1 to TRBJ1-4; D is ambiguous. The V end lost 0 bases, the J end lost 8 bases, and 14 bases lay between the germline ends. The germline gives CDR1 SGHRS, CDR2 YFSETQ. The CDR3 sequence is 15 residues long. The CDR3 DNA follows: TGCGCCAGCAGCTTGGGGTACCGGGTCGAAGAAAAACTGTTTTTT. Translated, it gives CASSLGYRVEEKLFF.

CDR3 amino acids: CASRRGQGNSKQFF. CDR3 sequence (DNA): TGTGCCAGCCGACGGGGACAGGGGAACTCTAAGCAGTTCTTC. This chain joins TRBV6-5 and TRBJ2-1, with 10 bases identical to TRBD1. There are 14 residues in the CDR3. In germline, CDR1 is MNHEY, CDR2 SVGAGI. Trimming at V came to 8 bases and at J to 11 bases, leaving 12 bases not matched to a gene.

This sequence joins TRBV7-9 and TRBJ2-5; possibly TRBD2 for D (5 bases). V lost 5 bases and J lost 2, with 21 bases in between. This CDR3 spans 17 amino acids. Germline lookup yields CDR1 SEHNR and CDR2 FQNEAQ (reference sequence). Here the CDR3 reads CASSTDTSRRGQETQYF. CDR3 DNA: TGTGCCAGCAGCACCGATACGTCCAGGAGAGGGCAAGAGACCCAGTACTTC.

This chain joins TRBV7-8 and TRBJ1-6, with TRBD1 identical over 9 bases. The CDR3 extends over 16 amino acids. Trimming at V came to 3 bases and at J to 7 bases, leaving 7 bases not matched to a gene. Germline CDR1 and CDR2: SGHVS and FQNEAQ. Here the CDR3 reads CASSLRTGQGNSPLHF. CDR3 DNA sequence: TGTGCCAGCAGCTTGAGAACCGGACAGGGGAATTCACCCCTCCACTTT.

The chain couples TRBV7-2 to TRBJ2-3, with TRBD2 matching 13 bases. The length of the CDR3 is 16 residues. The V segment lost 4 bases and the J segment 3 bases; nucleotides outside the gene matches: 4. Germline V gene sequence: CDR1 SGHTA, CDR2 FQGNSA. CDR3 protein: CASSWTSGGYTDTQYF. The CDR3 DNA reads TGTGCCAGCAGCTGGACTAGCGGGGGCTATACAGATACGCAGTATTTT.

The rearrangement uses TRBV3-1 (or the pseudogene TRBV3-2) and TRBJ2-7; 9 bases are shared with TRBD2. CDR3 length equals 19 residues. V gave up 2 bases and J gave up 3 bases; unmatched junction bases: 17. Looked up from germline, CDR1 is LGHDT and CDR2 is YNNKEL (reference sequence). The CDR3 is CASSQRAGGRSTVNYEQYF. The CDR3 coding sequence is TGTGCCAGCAGCCAAAGGGCGGGGGGGCGGTCTACAGTCAACTACGAGCAGTACTTC.

The chain employs TRBV4-2 and TRBJ1-4; D call uncertain. V shed 0 bases and J shed 8 bases, with 7 bases lying between them. The CDR3 contains 13 residues. Germline V gene data show CDR1 as LGHNA and CDR2 as YNFKEQ. The CDR3, as DNA: TGTGCCAGCAGCCAAGATAGGGAGGAAAAACTGTTTTTT. Translated, it gives CASSQDREEKLFF.

The chain recombines TRBV6-5 with TRBJ1-1; 7 bases agree with TRBD1. V dropped 2 bases and J dropped 5; count of bases not matched to a gene: 5. Germline CDR1 reads MNHEY; CDR2 reads SVGAGI. The CDR3 covers 14 residues. The CDR3 DNA is TGTGCCAGCAGTTACAGGGGGCAGGGAACTGAAGCTTTCTTT. Translating it yields CASSYRGQGTEAFF.